This T cell receptor (beta chain) appears in the sequencing data of a study of blood T cell repertoires in COVID-19. Whole-study context: T cells, B-cell-depleted T cells, or PBMCs provided the cDNA or gDNA that served as material.

Method: immunoSEQ multiplex PCR; TCRdb's copy keeps in-frame clones and lacks some. Found here are tens of thousands of clones, around 85% of them singletons; the top ten hold 12%. Trimming removed 5 bases from V and 6 bases from J; junction bases left unmatched: 9. Germline values: CDR1 SGHTA, CDR2 FQGTGA. This CDR3 comprises 14 residues. The receptor was derived from a human donor in a cohort sampled during active COVID-19. The source material was peripheral blood. The genes are TRBV7-3 and TRBJ1-1; 7 bases map to TRBD1. The CDR3 sequence is CASSPSGGRAEAFF. CDR3 DNA: TGTGCCAGCAGCCCCTCAGGGGGAAGGGCTGAAGCTTTCTTT.